What follows are 22 T cell receptor beta chains derived from one specimen sequenced in a study of T cell responses to AZD1222 COVID-19 vaccine. Libraries were prepared by immunoSEQ multiplex PCR; TCRdb keeps only in-frame clonotypes and omits some of them. The sample includes around 150,000 clones, about 90% of them seen just once. This specimen consisted of peripheral blood, obtained on day 0 of AZD1222 vaccination. Every receptor here comes from an adult in good health.

The chain is built from TRBV5-1 and TRBJ1-2; D ambiguous. CDR3 length: 12 residues. The V gene lost 0 bases and the J gene lost 7 bases, with 7 bases spanning the gap. CDR1 and CDR2 (germline): SGHRS, YFSETQ. The CDR3 sequence is CASSLDGSGYTF. Here the CDR3 DNA reads TGCGCCAGCAGCTTGGATGGTAGTGGCTACACCTTC.

This clone has only one observation. The rearrangement joins TRBV4-3 to TRBJ2-2, with D maybe TRBD1 (6 bases). Germline assignment: CDR1 LGHNA and CDR2 YSLEER. The CDR3 totals 16 residues. The V and J ends lost 4 bases and 8 bases respectively, with 20 bases between them. The CDR3 is CASSRYPGVSAGELFF. DNA of the CDR3: TGCGCCAGCAGCCGATATCCAGGGGTCAGCGCGGGGGAGCTGTTTTTT.

The rearrangement links TRBV5-5 to TRBJ2-1; 16 bases are shared with TRBD2. The CDR3 has 16 amino acids. CDR1 is SGHKS and CDR2 is YYEKEE in the germline V gene (reference sequence). V lost 0 bases to trimming and J lost 15 bases; unmatched junction nucleotides: 9. CDR3 sequence reads: CASSLGAGTSGRGWFF. CDR3 coding DNA: TGTGCCAGCAGCTTGGGGGCCGGGACTAGCGGGAGGGGTTGGTTCTTC.

This sequence joins TRBV6-5 and TRBJ1-1; no firm D call. The CDR3 extends over 15 amino acids. Trimming took 1 base from V and 2 from J, leaving 11 bases between them. Germline values: CDR1 MNHEY, CDR2 SVGAGI. CDR3 sequence: CASSYWVGGNTEAFF. The CDR3 coding sequence is TGTGCCAGCAGTTACTGGGTTGGCGGCAACACTGAAGCTTTCTTT.

The chain employs TRBV4-3 and TRBJ2-2; D may correspond to TRBD1 or TRBD2 (5 bases each). Germline V gene data show CDR1 as LGHNA and CDR2 as YSLEER. V lost 2 bases, J lost 4 bases, and 8 bases lay in between. The CDR3 loop spans 14 amino acids. CDR3 protein: CASSQFGGTGELFF. The DNA for the CDR3 is TGCGCCAGCAGCCAATTTGGGGGCACCGGGGAGCTGTTTTTT.

The chain joins TRBV28 to TRBJ2-1, with D unclear. Between the trimmed V and J ends, which lost 6 bases and 3 bases, there was a span of 6 bases. The CDR3 is 12 amino acids. The germline V gene encodes CDR1 MDHEN and CDR2 SYDVKM. The CDR3 reads CASSPYYNEQFF. CDR3 sequence (DNA): TGTGCCAGCAGCCCATACTACAATGAGCAGTTCTTC.

The V and J genes are TRBV2 and TRBJ2-7; a possible D gene is TRBD1 (6 bases). CDR1 and CDR2 (germline): SNHLY, FYNNEI. This CDR3 comprises 15 residues. V was cut by 2 bases and J by 7 bases, with 18 bases left in between. CDR3 nucleotide sequence: TGTGCCAGCAGTGAAAGCCCAGGGGAGTCGGGAGAGCAGTACTTC. It is translated as CASSESPGESGEQYF. Based on the CDR3 plus reference TRBV2 and TRBJ2-7, the full variable domain is EPEVTQTPSHQVTQMGQEVILRCVPISNHLYFYWYRQILGQKVEFLVSFYNNEISEKSEIFDDQFSVERPDGSNFTLKIRSTKLEDSAMYFCASSESPGESGEQYFGPGTRLTVT.

The chain carries TRBV2 and TRBJ2-5; D perhaps matches TRBD1 (5 bases). CDR1 and CDR2 (germline): SNHLY, FYNNEI. Trimming removed 4 bases at V and 3 bases at J, with 9 bases between. This CDR3 has 13 amino acids. CDR3 region: CASSGSREETQYF. The CDR3 nucleotides read TGTGCCAGCAGTGGTTCCAGGGAAGAGACCCAGTACTTC.

J is TRBJ1-3 and V is TRBV25-1; the D gene is possibly TRBD1 (5 bases). Trimming pared 4 bases from V and 0 bases from J, leaving 13 bases between. The length of the CDR3 is 16 residues. Germline assignment: CDR1 MGHDK and CDR2 SYGVNS. In nucleotides, the CDR3 is TGTGCCAGCAGTGGACAGTCACTAAGCTCTGGAAACACCATATATTTT. Protein: CASSGQSLSSGNTIYF.

The chain has TRBV19 and TRBJ2-7; 11 bases fit TRBD2. Germline V CDR1 and CDR2: LNHDA, SQIVND (reference sequence). J lost 3 bases, V lost 5 bases, and 6 bases had no gene match. This CDR3 has 15 residues. Written as DNA, the CDR3 is TGTGCCAGTAGTTTAACTAGCGGGAGAAACTACGAGCAGTACTTC. It encodes CASSLTSGRNYEQYF.

The J gene is TRBJ1-1, the V gene TRBV19; the D gene is possibly TRBD1 (5 bases). The V and J ends lost 3 bases and 4 bases respectively, with 12 bases between them. The CDR3 consists of 14 residues. Germline loops: CDR1 LNHDA, CDR2 SQIVND (reference sequence). The CDR3 protein is CASSMGDSVTEAFF. For the CDR3, the DNA is TGTGCCAGTAGTATGGGGGACTCGGTCACTGAAGCTTTCTTT.

This clone has just one count. This chain connects TRBV9 to TRBJ1-3; the D gene is possibly TRBD1 (5 bases). This CDR3 is 16 amino acids long. CDR1 SGDLS and CDR2 YYNGEE come from the germline V gene. Trimming removed 0 bases at V and 4 bases at J, with 14 bases between. The CDR3 nucleotides are TGTGCCAGCAGCGTAGACCGGACTGGGGGAGGAAACACCATATATTTT. It yields the protein CASSVDRTGGGNTIYF.

This clone was seen only once. The rearrangement links TRBV27 to TRBJ2-2; D ambiguous. This CDR3 spans 13 amino acids. Deletions cut 2 bases from V and 8 bases from J, with 9 bases between. Germline V gene data show CDR1 as MNHEY and CDR2 as SMNVEV (reference sequence). CDR3 in DNA: TGTGCCAGCAGTTTAATGGGAAGAGGGGAGCTGTTTTTT. It encodes CASSLMGRGELFF.

The gene calls are TRBV30 and TRBJ2-1; D gene unclear. V was cut by 1 base and J by 2 bases, with 6 bases left in between. CDR1 is GTSNPN and CDR2 is SVGIG in the germline V gene (reference sequence). The CDR3 consists of 13 residues. The CDR3 loop reads CAWSAIAYNEQFF. The DNA of the CDR3 is TGTGCCTGGAGTGCAATAGCCTACAATGAGCAGTTCTTC.

V gene TRBV4-3 combines with J gene TRBJ1-6; 9 bases align to TRBD1. CDR1 is LGHNA and CDR2 is YSLEER in the germline V gene. V dropped 4 bases and J dropped 8; count of bases not matched to a gene: 0. CDR3 size: 13 residues. The DNA for the CDR3 is TGCGCCAGCAGCCGGACAGGGGATTCACCCCTCCACTTT. Translated, it gives CASSRTGDSPLHF.

This clone showed up just a few times. This chain uses TRBV28 with TRBJ2-7; 12 bases are a match to TRBD2. Germline V lookup: CDR1 MDHEN, CDR2 SYDVKM. Trimming cost V 2 bases and J 3 bases; bases outside gene matches: 5. The CDR3 is 16 residues long. The CDR3 DNA follows: TGTGCCAGCAGTTTAGTACTAGCGGGAGGATTCTACGAGCAGTACTTC. It is translated as CASSLVLAGGFYEQYF.

The V gene is TRBV19, the J gene TRBJ1-2, with 7 positions matching TRBD1. CDR3 length: 15 amino acids. Germline trimming cut 5 bases from V and 4 bases from J; bases unmatched to any gene: 10. Germline loops: CDR1 LNHDA, CDR2 SQIVND (reference sequence). The CDR3 DNA sequence: TGTGCCAGTAGTTACAGGGGTACCGTGGTCTATGGCTACACCTTC. Translating it yields CASSYRGTVVYGYTF.

This clone appeared once. The gene calls are TRBV7-8 and TRBJ2-7; 9 nucleotides align to TRBD1. This CDR3 spans 15 amino acids. Germline trimming cut 4 bases from V and 3 bases from J; bases unmatched to any gene: 7. CDR1 and CDR2 (germline): SGHVS, FQNEAQ. As DNA, the CDR3 is TGTGCCAGCAGCTCTCCAGGGGGACAGGGCTACGAGCAGTACTTC. This translates into CASSSPGGQGYEQYF.

This clone was seen only a few times. The J gene is TRBJ1-2, the V gene TRBV7-8; TRBD1 is a possible D gene (6 bases). Germline V lookup: CDR1 SGHVS, CDR2 FQNEAQ. The CDR3 length is 16 residues. Trimming took 5 bases from V and 8 from J, leaving 24 bases between them. The DNA for the CDR3 is TGTGCCAGCAGCGCAACCCTGAGGGGGGACCGGGCGGGCTACACCTTC. Translated, it gives CASSATLRGDRAGYTF.

Written as DNA, the CDR3 is TGTGCCAGCAGCCCCCATGGAGGGGCCCTAGCCAAAAACATTCAGTACTTC. Protein sequence: CASSPHGGALAKNIQYF. J is TRBJ2-4 and V is TRBV11-2, with D maybe TRBD2 (6 bases). This CDR3 comprises 17 residues. Germline-derived CDR1 and CDR2 are SGHAT and FQNNGV. V lost 5 bases and J 0 bases, leaving 17 bases between the germline ends.

The chain joins TRBV5-1 to TRBJ2-7; no reliable D call. CDR3 length: 11 residues. Germline V CDR1 and CDR2: SGHRS, YFSETQ. With 2 bases removed from V and 5 bases from J, the gap between germline ends came to 5 bases. As DNA, the CDR3 is TGCGCCAGCAGCTTTTACGACGAGCAGTACTTC. Protein product: CASSFYDEQYF.

The chain links TRBV20-1 to TRBJ1-4; 7 bases map to TRBD1. The ends lost 3 bases at V and 4 bases at J; junction bases unmatched: 11. Germline CDR1 is DFQATT and CDR2 is SNEGSKA (reference sequence). The CDR3 extends over 16 amino acids. CDR3 sequence (DNA): TGCAGTGCTAGTGGGACAGACATCCGCTTTAATGAAAAACTGTTTTTT. Amino acids: CSASGTDIRFNEKLFF.